A selection of T cell receptor beta chains follows, all from one sample in a study of technical replicates of blood from a handful of donors. Clones were read by immunoSEQ multiplex PCR, and TCRdb kept only the in-frame ones, dropping some. Of tens of thousands of clones in the sample, roughly nine tenths were seen once. The sample consisted of PBMCs. These TCRs come from a human donor in good health. Some clones in this sample may be carry-over from other donors' samples. The CDR3 runs from the conserved cysteine through the conserved F or W. The D gene is left open where the match is weak. Clone size, where shown, is once, few, many, or a class for clones that have expanded.

DNA,CDR3,J,V,size,D
TGTGCCAACAGCCGAGGGGGAGTGGGGTTTCAGCCCCAGCATTTT,CANSRGGVGFQPQHF,TRBJ1-5,TRBV7-9,NA,NA
TGTGCCAGCAGACAGGGGCTCTCTGGAAACACCATATATTTT,CASRQGLSGNTIYF,TRBJ1-3,TRBV6-5,NA,TRBD1
TGTGCCAGCAGCTGGACAGGGCTGCAAGAGACCCAGTACTTC,CASSWTGLQETQYF,TRBJ2-5,TRBV5-5,NA,TRBD1
TGTGCCAGCAGCCGGAGGGGCTCTGGAAACACCATATATTTT,CASSRRGSGNTIYF,TRBJ1-3,TRBV5-6,NA,NA
TGTGCCAGCAGCCCACAGGTTAGGCAGCCCCAGCATTTT,CASSPQVRQPQHF,TRBJ1-5,TRBV7-2,NA,NA
TGCGCCAGCAGCTTGGTCTTGGGGGCTCTTCAGTACTTC,CASSLVLGALQYF,TRBJ2-4,TRBV5-1,NA,NA
TGTGCCAGCAGCCAGGATGGGGACAGGGGGAGTGAGCAGTACTTC,CASSQDGDRGSEQYF,TRBJ2-7,TRBV4-2,few,TRBD1
TGCACCAGCAGCCAGACAGGGTTTACCGGGGAGCTGTTTTTT,CTSSQTGFTGELFF,TRBJ2-2,TRBV1,few,NA
TGCAGCGTTTCAGGGTCAGGTCCCCAGACCCAGTACTTC,CSVSGSGPQTQYF,TRBJ2-5,TRBV29-1,NA,NA
TGTGCCAGCAGCTTCGGGACAACGAACACTGAAGCTTTCTTT,CASSFGTTNTEAFF,TRBJ1-1,TRBV11-2,NA,NA
TGTGCCAGCAGTGAACCGGGACAGGGAAACTGGGAGCTGTTTTTT,CASSEPGQGNWELFF,TRBJ2-2,TRBV6-1,NA,TRBD1
TGTGCCATGCCCCCCGGGACAGGGTTCAATCAGCCCCAGCATTTT,CAMPPGTGFNQPQHF,TRBJ1-5,TRBV6-4,once,TRBD1
TGTGCCACCAACGTTAAGAGCGGGAAGGGTACAGATACGCAGTATTTT,CATNVKSGKGTDTQYF,TRBJ2-3,TRBV10-3,NA,TRBD2
TGTGCCACCAGCAGAGATGGGGGGGCGGGCGAGCAGTACTTC,CATSRDGGAGEQYF,TRBJ2-7,TRBV15,NA,NA
TGTGCCAGCAGTCCGGGGGGAGTTTCAAACATTCAGTACTTC,CASSPGGVSNIQYF,TRBJ2-4,TRBV28,NA,TRBD2
TGTGCCAGCAGTTTCCGGGGAGAACGGGCGACCCAGTACTTC,CASSFRGERATQYF,TRBJ2-5,TRBV27,once,NA
TGCGCCAGCAGCTCCGACTTCTCTGGAAACACCATATATTTT,CASSSDFSGNTIYF,TRBJ1-3,TRBV5-1,NA,NA
TGTGCCAGCAGTTTACGGACAGGGGACGAGCAGTACTTC,CASSLRTGDEQYF,TRBJ2-7,TRBV7-2,NA,TRBD1
TGCGCCAGCAGCTGGAGTGGGGAGGCTAATGAAAAACTGTTTTTT,CASSWSGEANEKLFF,TRBJ1-4,TRBV5-1,few,NA
TGTGCCAGCAGTCACCCCGGGAACAGGGGCCTCATGAACACTGAAGCTTTCTTT,CASSHPGNRGLMNTEAFF,TRBJ1-1,TRBV27,NA,TRBD1
TGTGCCAGCAGCGCCGGGGGGACAGATACGCAGTATTTT,CASSAGGTDTQYF,TRBJ2-3,TRBV5-4,NA,TRBD2
TGTGCCAGCAGCGTGCCGACTAGCGGGATGGGAGATACGCAGTATTTT,CASSVPTSGMGDTQYF,TRBJ2-3,TRBV9,NA,TRBD2
TGTGCCAGCAGCTCCTCCCGGGGTAAATACAATGAGCAGTTCTTC,CASSSSRGKYNEQFF,TRBJ2-1,TRBV7-2,NA,NA
TGCAGCGTCACAGGGGGCATCACTGAAGCTTTCTTT,CSVTGGITEAFF,TRBJ1-1,TRBV29-1,NA,TRBD1
TGTGCCAGCAGTGCCGGGACAGGTAGCAATCAGCCCCAGCATTTT,CASSAGTGSNQPQHF,TRBJ1-5,TRBV6-5,NA,TRBD1
TGTGCCAGCAGTGAAGGGACAGCATACTACGAGCAGTACTTC,CASSEGTAYYEQYF,TRBJ2-7,TRBV2,NA,NA
TGCGCCAGCAGCCAAGGAGGCCGGGGTTCCACAGATACGCAGTATTTT,CASSQGGRGSTDTQYF,TRBJ2-3,TRBV4-1,NA,NA
TGTGCCAGCAGCTTATACAGTAAATCCACTGAAGCTTTCTTT,CASSLYSKSTEAFF,TRBJ1-1,TRBV7-8,NA,NA
TGCGCCAGCAGCCAAGATACCCTAGCGGGTCGTTCTGGGGCCAACGTCCTGACTTTC,CASSQDTLAGRSGANVLTF,TRBJ2-6,TRBV4-3,NA,TRBD2
TGCGCCAGCAGCTTGGTCATGGGGCTGATTGCCTACAATGAGCAGTTCTTC,CASSLVMGLIAYNEQFF,TRBJ2-1,TRBV5-1,NA,NA
TGTGCCATCAGTGAGCTAGCGGGGGGGCTGGGGGAGACCCAGTACTTC,CAISELAGGLGETQYF,TRBJ2-5,TRBV10-3,once,TRBD2
TGTGCCAGCAGCCAATCAGTGAACACTGAAGCTTTCTTT,CASSQSVNTEAFF,TRBJ1-1,TRBV14,NA,NA
TGTGCCAGCAGCTTTGGGGAGACTGAAGCTTTCTTT,CASSFGETEAFF,TRBJ1-1,TRBV7-8,NA,NA
TGTGCCAGCAGCCCCTGGGACAGTTACGAGCAGTACTTC,CASSPWDSYEQYF,TRBJ2-7,TRBV5-4,NA,TRBD1
TGTGCCAGCAGTCGGGGACAGGGTCCCTACGAGCAGTACTTC,CASSRGQGPYEQYF,TRBJ2-7,TRBV11-1,NA,TRBD1
TGTGCCAGCAGTCAAGCAGGGGTCGCGGAGACCCAGTACTTC,CASSQAGVAETQYF,TRBJ2-5,TRBV28,NA,NA
TGCGCCAGCAGCGGGCGTAGCTCCTACAATGAGCAGTTCTTC,CASSGRSSYNEQFF,TRBJ2-1,TRBV5-1,NA,NA
TGTGCCAGCAGCGAAGGGACAGGGCGTTGGACCGGGGAGCTGTTTTTT,CASSEGTGRWTGELFF,TRBJ2-2,TRBV13,once,TRBD1
TGTGCCAGCAGCCCCGGGGGAACGAACACCGGGGAGCTGTTTTTT,CASSPGGTNTGELFF,TRBJ2-2,TRBV7-6,NA,NA
TGTGCCAGCAGCTTCGGACTAGCGGGGGTTGAGGAGCAGTACTTC,CASSFGLAGVEEQYF,TRBJ2-7,TRBV11-3,once,TRBD2
TGTGCCAGCAGCCCTCAGACAGGGCGGGCTGAAGCTTTCTTT,CASSPQTGRAEAFF,TRBJ1-1,TRBV11-2,NA,TRBD1
TGTGCCAGCAGCCTGTCACAGGGTTGGGTCCACGAGCAGTACTTC,CASSLSQGWVHEQYF,TRBJ2-7,TRBV5-6,NA,NA
TGTGCCAGCAGCTCCTCAGGGCAGGGAGGGAATTCACCCCTCCACTTT,CASSSSGQGGNSPLHF,TRBJ1-6,TRBV7-9,once,NA
TGTGCCAGCAGCAACCCCGACAGGAACACTGAAGCTTTCTTT,CASSNPDRNTEAFF,TRBJ1-1,TRBV5-4,NA,NA
TGTGCCAGCAGGGAGGGGTCTAGAGGAAACACCATATATTTT,CASREGSRGNTIYF,TRBJ1-3,TRBV6-5,NA,NA
TGTGCCACCAGCAGAGATGGTAGCGGGGGACCCACAGATACGCAGTATTTT,CATSRDGSGGPTDTQYF,TRBJ2-3,TRBV15,NA,TRBD2
TGCGCCAGCAGCCAAGATGCCGTGGGACAGGTTCCCTACGAGCAGTACTTC,CASSQDAVGQVPYEQYF,TRBJ2-7,TRBV4-3,NA,TRBD1
TGCAGCGTTGGTGGGCAGGGCGCTAATGAAAAACTGTTTTTT,CSVGGQGANEKLFF,TRBJ1-4,TRBV29-1,NA,NA
TGTGCCAGCAGCCGTGGGGACAGAAACCTCTGGTCTGGAAACACCATATATTTT,CASSRGDRNLWSGNTIYF,TRBJ1-3,TRBV7-9,NA,TRBD1
TGTGCCAGCAGCTTGCCGGGGAACACTGAAGCTTTCTTT,CASSLPGNTEAFF,TRBJ1-1,TRBV5-4,NA,NA
TGTGCCAGCAGTGAAGCAAGGGGGAATTCACCCCTCCACTTT,CASSEARGNSPLHF,TRBJ1-6,TRBV6-1,NA,NA
TGTGCCAGCAGTGGCCAAGGCGGGACGGATTATGGCTACACCTTC,CASSGQGGTDYGYTF,TRBJ1-2,TRBV2,NA,NA
TGTGCCAGCAGGACTCCTAGCGGGAGGCCCAGGGGTTATACCGGGGAGCTGTTTTTT,CASRTPSGRPRGYTGELFF,TRBJ2-2,TRBV6-4,NA,TRBD2
TGCGCCAGCAGCTTGGATACCGGAGCCATGAACACTGAAGCTTTCTTT,CASSLDTGAMNTEAFF,TRBJ1-1,TRBV5-1,once,NA
TGTGCCAGCGCCGCCAGAGGGACACCTTATAATTCACCCCTCCACTTT,CASAARGTPYNSPLHF,TRBJ1-6,TRBV7-9,NA,NA